The clone carrying this TCR beta chain was picked up a small number of times. The antigen remains undetermined. These data come from a study of CD8+CD57+ T cells in acquired aplastic anemia. Looking at the study overall: Across the sorted CD4+ and CD8+ cells, DNA amounts averaged roughly 3 ug. Study-level points and caveats: Patients and controls shared approximately 30 CD8+ CDR3 sequences.

TCR beta VDJ and CDR3 profiling used genomic DNA as template. From the reads, TCRdb called clonotypes with MiXCR, one entry per CDR3 protein. The table records 89,000 or so distinct CDR3 sequences, about 66% of them present only once. An expansion of CD8+CD57+ cells by flow cytometry had been shown in patients chosen for sequencing. Severe acquired aplastic anemia was the diagnosis recorded for all patients. The V gene lost 2 bases and the J gene lost 3 bases, with 10 bases spanning the gap. Germline loops: CDR1 KGHDR, CDR2 SFDVKD. This CDR3 region has 16 residues. The sample was sorted CD4+, CD8+, or CD8+CD57+ T cells (not recorded which) from PBMCs. The sequence was obtained from a human donor with aplastic anemia. V usage is TRBV24-1 and J usage is TRBJ2-6, with TRBD2 as a possible D gene (5 bases). Here the CDR3 reads CATSDYRGVGANVLTF. CDR3 DNA: TGTGCCACCAGTGATTATCGGGGAGTTGGGGCCAACGTCCTGACTTTC.